Reported below is one T cell receptor (beta chain). Antigen specificity is unknown. Under 3 months was the duration of disease in ophthalmopathy patients, who also had a Clinical Activity Score of at least 3 and a NOSPECS grade of at least 4. This entry is derived from a study of T cells in Graves' hyperthyroidism and ophthalmopathy. Findings of the study overall: Ophthalmopathy was told apart from stable hyperthyroidism by a 13 V-J model. Onset of ophthalmopathy came a median 6.5 months after the model predicted it.

Regions amplified from RNA transcripts were the TCR beta CDR3 regions. HTBI primers drove first-round RT-PCR of the TCR CDR3. TCRdb recomputed calls from the multiplex PCR reads with MiXCR, one row per CDR3 protein. This repertoire shows about 400,000 distinct CDR3 sequences, over 11% found once; its top ten account for around 27%. Germline assignment: CDR1 LNHDA and CDR2 SQIVND (reference sequence). V was clipped by 4 bases and J by 3 bases; unmatched bases: 12. This CDR3 comprises 19 residues. The receptor comes from a middle-aged man with Graves' ophthalmopathy. Material for sequencing was blood. V is TRBV19 and J is TRBJ2-2, with 12 bases lining up with TRBD2. The CDR3 protein is CASSKTPARLAGDTGELFF. The CDR3 DNA is TGTGCCAGTAGTAAAACCCCCGCCCGACTAGCGGGGGACACCGGGGAGCTGTTTTTT.